This T cell receptor beta chain was recovered during a study of human CD4 T cells and Enterobacteriaceae. Trimming took 8 bases from V and 4 from J; bases not matched to a gene: 0. Looked up from germline, CDR1 is SEHNR and CDR2 is FQNEAQ (reference sequence). The CDR3 is 13 residues long. Memory CD4+ T cells were sorted as all CD4+ cells except CD45RA+CCR7+CD95- naive cells, over 98% pure. Swiss blood donation centers supplied the healthy donor blood. Sorting first excluded CD8+, CD14+, CD16+, CD56+, CD19+ and CD25-bright cells. The protocol was immunoSEQ multiplex PCR, while the TCRdb copy is restricted to in-frame clones and leaves out a portion. The table lists roughly 28,000 clones, roughly 80% of them singletons.

The sequenced material came from memory CD4+ T cells from blood. The V gene is TRBV7-9, the J gene TRBJ1-3, with 12 bases that match TRBD1. The receptor was derived from a human donor in good health. CDR3 residues: CASGTGGGNTIYF. The CDR3 nucleotides are TGTGCCAGCGGGACAGGGGGCGGAAACACCATATATTTT.